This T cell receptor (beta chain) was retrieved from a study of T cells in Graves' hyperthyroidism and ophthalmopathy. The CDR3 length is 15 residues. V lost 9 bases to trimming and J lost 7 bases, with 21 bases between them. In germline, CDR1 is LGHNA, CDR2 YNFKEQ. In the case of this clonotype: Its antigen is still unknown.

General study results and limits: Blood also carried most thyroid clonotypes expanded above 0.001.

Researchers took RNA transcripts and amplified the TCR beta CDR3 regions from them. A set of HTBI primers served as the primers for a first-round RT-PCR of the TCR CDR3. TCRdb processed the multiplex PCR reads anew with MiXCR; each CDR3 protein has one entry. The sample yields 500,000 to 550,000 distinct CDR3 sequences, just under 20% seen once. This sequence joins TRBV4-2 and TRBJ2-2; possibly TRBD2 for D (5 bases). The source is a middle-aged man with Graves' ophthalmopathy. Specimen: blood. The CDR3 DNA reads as TGTGCCAGTTCGGCCCGAATCAGCGGTGACGGGGAGCTGTTTTTT. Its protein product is CASSARISGDGELFF.